This TCR beta chain was identified in a study of blood T cell repertoires in COVID-19 (dated by TCRdb to 2020 to 2021). Study-wide context: Samples from collaborators originated in the United States, Italy and Spain and spanned both the acute and convalescent phases of COVID-19. The repertoires were released in a freely available public database intended as a resource for research on the immune response to SARS-CoV-2. The material from the prospective study consisted of cDNA or gDNA derived from T cells, B-cell-depleted T cells, or PBMCs. Where available, HLA class I and class II types were taken from metadata supplied by the sample provider and were not determined by assay-based typing. Samples were obtained from the ongoing ImmuneRACE study (first 160 participants) and from 1,200 or so subjects provided by 6 global collaborators. The sample metadata nearly always contained a de-identified subject ID, COVID-19 status, age in years and sex. Subjects who had been exposed to COVID-19, were actively infected with it, or had recovered from it provided the deeply sampled blood TCRbeta repertoires that made up the dataset. Overall results and qualifications from the work: The quantity of clinical and demographic metadata differed by source and by participant and was supplied without curation.

About this clone itself: Its antigen has not been determined. No base quality information exists; no much larger clone differs at one position.

TCRbeta CDR3 regions were amplified from genomic DNA using the immunoSEQ Assay, a bias-controlled multiplex PCR. The authors' analysis ran thus. The number of nucleated cells in each sample was estimated by amplification of reference gene primers within the assay. Sequence reads were collapsed and filtered to measure the absolute abundance of every unique TCRbeta CDR3 rearrangement. Productive Simpson clonality was computed per sample as the square root of Simpson's diversity index over productive rearrangements. TCRdb took this table from immuneACCESS and kept in-frame rearrangements with V and J called. Such tables lack part of the clones; where checked against another copy, unresolved V genes explain under half of the gap, and the rest is unexplained. Clone size and V and J calls were adopted from that table, with D and trimming inferred from the DNA. Within this sample are 200,000 to 250,000 clones, with about nine tenths of them counted one time only. The ten largest clones take up 2.2% of the sample.

Collaborating institutions collected whole blood in K2EDTA tubes following their own protocols. For TCRbeta analysis, collaborators shipped samples in one of three forms: frozen whole blood, isolated PBMCs, or DNA extracted from either of those sample types. Looking up the germline V gene yields CDR1 SGHTA and CDR2 FQGNSA. The CDR3 contains 15 residues, cysteine and phenylalanine counted. Of all the DNA, just the CDR3 is kept, 45 bases in frame from base 1. V was cut back by 1 base and J by 6 bases, leaving a gap of 13 bases between them. This clonotype was obtained from a woman between 45 and 65 years old with acute or convalescent COVID-19. The sample was peripheral blood. The receptor chain draws on TRBV7-2 and TRBJ1-5; perhaps TRBD1 is the D gene, with 6 bases matching. For the CDR3, the sequence is CASSLEVTGSQPQHF. The DNA sequence reads TGTGCCAGCAGCTTAGAGGTTACAGGGAGTCAGCCCCAGCATTTT.